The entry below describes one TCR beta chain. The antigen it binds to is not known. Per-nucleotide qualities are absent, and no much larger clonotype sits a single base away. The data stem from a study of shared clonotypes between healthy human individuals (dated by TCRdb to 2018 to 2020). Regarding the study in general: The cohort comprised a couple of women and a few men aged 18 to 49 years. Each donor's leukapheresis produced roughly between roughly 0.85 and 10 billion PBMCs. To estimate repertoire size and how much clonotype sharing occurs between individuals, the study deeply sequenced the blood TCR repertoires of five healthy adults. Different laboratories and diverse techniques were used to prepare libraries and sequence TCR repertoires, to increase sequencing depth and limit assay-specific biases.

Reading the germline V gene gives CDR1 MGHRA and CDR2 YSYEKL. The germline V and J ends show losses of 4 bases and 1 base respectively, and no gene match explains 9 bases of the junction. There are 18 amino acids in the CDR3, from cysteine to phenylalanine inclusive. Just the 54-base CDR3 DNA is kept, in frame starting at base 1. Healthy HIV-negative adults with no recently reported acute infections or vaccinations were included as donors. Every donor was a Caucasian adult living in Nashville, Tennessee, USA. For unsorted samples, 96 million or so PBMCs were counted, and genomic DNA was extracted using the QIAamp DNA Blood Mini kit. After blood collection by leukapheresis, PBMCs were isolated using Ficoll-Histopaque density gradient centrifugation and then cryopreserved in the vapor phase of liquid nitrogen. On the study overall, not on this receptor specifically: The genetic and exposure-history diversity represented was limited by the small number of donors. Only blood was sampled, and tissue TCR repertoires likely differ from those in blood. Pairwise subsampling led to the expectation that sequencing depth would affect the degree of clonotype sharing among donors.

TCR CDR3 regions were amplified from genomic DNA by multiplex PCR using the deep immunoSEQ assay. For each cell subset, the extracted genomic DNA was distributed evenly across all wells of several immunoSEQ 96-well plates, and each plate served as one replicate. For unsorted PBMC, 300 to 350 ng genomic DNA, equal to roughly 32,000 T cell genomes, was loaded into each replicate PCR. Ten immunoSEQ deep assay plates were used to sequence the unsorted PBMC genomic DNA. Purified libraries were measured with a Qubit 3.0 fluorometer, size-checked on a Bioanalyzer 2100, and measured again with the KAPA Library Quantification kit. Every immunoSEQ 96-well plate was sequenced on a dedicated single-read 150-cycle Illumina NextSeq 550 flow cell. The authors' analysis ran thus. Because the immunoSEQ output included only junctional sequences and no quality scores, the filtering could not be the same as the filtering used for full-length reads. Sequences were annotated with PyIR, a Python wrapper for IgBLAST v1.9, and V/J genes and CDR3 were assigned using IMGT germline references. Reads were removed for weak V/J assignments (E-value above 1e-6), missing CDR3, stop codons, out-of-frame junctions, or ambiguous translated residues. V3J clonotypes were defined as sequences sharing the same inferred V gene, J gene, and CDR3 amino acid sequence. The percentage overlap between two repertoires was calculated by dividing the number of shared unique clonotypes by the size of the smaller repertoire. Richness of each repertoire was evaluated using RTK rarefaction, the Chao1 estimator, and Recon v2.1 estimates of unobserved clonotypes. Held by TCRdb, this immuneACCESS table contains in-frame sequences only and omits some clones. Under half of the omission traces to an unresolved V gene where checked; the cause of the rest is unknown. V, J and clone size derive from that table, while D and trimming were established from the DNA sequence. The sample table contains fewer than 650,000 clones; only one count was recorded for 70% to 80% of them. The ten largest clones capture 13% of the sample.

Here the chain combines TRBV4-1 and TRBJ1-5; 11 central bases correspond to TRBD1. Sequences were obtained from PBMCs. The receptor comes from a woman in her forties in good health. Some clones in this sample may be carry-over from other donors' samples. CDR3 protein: CASSPLDRGLQSNQPQHF. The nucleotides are TGCGCCAGCAGCCCGCTGGACAGGGGGCTTCAAAGCAATCAGCCCCAGCATTTT.